The 25 T cell receptor beta chains below were found in one sample sequenced in a study of human T cells and chemical hapten exposure. Time point here: pre-sensitization, week 0. Treatment: therapeutic diphenylcyclopropenone sensitization with weekly scalp DPC. Each CDR3 protein is one row after TCRdb ran MiXCR on the RACE reads. Among 350,000 to 450,000 distinct CDR3 sequences listed, roughly 4.6% were seen once. Sequenced material: whole blood, taken in connection with sensitization to the hapten diphenylcyclopropenone (DPC). The source is a woman aged 45-59 years with alopecia areata. Some clones in this sample may be carry-over from other donors' samples.

This clonotype came up a few times. This sequence joins TRBV4-3 and TRBJ2-3; possible D gene TRBD2, 6 bases. This CDR3 has 15 amino acids. The germline CDR1 and CDR2 sequences are LGHNA and YSLEER. V lost 1 base, J lost 1 base, and 9 bases lay in between. CDR3 sequence reads: CASSQGLDRTDTQYF. The CDR3 nucleotides read TGCGCCAGCAGCCAAGGACTAGACCGCACAGATACGCAGTATTTT.

The table lists this clonotype with many counts. The genes are TRBV5-4 and TRBJ2-2; maybe TRBD1 (5 bases). CDR3 length: 14 amino acids. Between the trimmed V and J ends, which lost 4 bases and 7 bases, there was a span of 14 bases. The germline V gene has CDR1 SGHNT and CDR2 YYREEE (reference sequence). The CDR3 coding sequence is TGTGCCAGCAGCAACAGACGACAGTACGGGGAGCTGTTTTTT. Its protein product is CASSNRRQYGELFF.

This clonotype appeared a few times. CDR3 bases: TGTGCCACCAGTGATGGGGCAGACTATGGCTACACCTTC. Protein sequence: CATSDGADYGYTF. V is TRBV24-1 and J is TRBJ1-2, with TRBD1 as a possible D gene (5 bases). V was cut by 3 bases and J by 3 bases, with 7 bases left in between. This CDR3 is 13 amino acids long. Germline V lookup: CDR1 KGHDR, CDR2 SFDVKD.

This clonotype was detected many times. CDR3 protein: CASSPSGGSTDTQYF. In nucleotides, the CDR3 is TGTGCCAGCAGCCCTAGCGGGGGAAGCACAGATACGCAGTATTTT. The rearrangement joins TRBV7-3 to TRBJ2-3; TRBD2 aligns across 10 bases. J lost 0 bases, V lost 5 bases, and 2 bases had no gene match. The CDR3 totals 15 residues. Germline assignment: CDR1 SGHTA and CDR2 FQGTGA.

Ten or more counts support this clonotype. The J gene is TRBJ2-3, the V gene TRBV4-3; 7 nucleotides line up with TRBD1. CDR1 is LGHNA and CDR2 is YSLEER in the germline V gene. This CDR3 is built from 15 residues. V lost 1 base, J lost 2 bases, and 3 bases stayed unmatched. CDR3 DNA sequence: TGCGCCAGCAGCCAAGCCAGGGGGATCACAGATACGCAGTATTTT. Amino acids: CASSQARGITDTQYF.

The chain combines TRBV3-1 with TRBJ1-2, with D uncertain. Germline CDR1 and CDR2: LGHDT and YNNKEL (reference sequence). This CDR3 contains 14 residues. V lost 2 bases and J lost 5, with 12 bases in between. This CDR3 is CASSQQLAGYGYTF. The CDR3, as DNA: TGTGCCAGCAGCCAACAGTTAGCTGGGTATGGCTACACCTTC. Full variable domain (rest looked up from reference TRBV3-1 and TRBJ1-2): DTAVSQTPKYLVTQMGNDKSIKCEQNLGHDTMYWYKQDSKKFLKIMFSYNNKELIINETVPNRFSPKSPDKAHLNLHINSLELGDSAVYFCASSQQLAGYGYTFGSGTRLTVV.

This clonotype was observed a handful of times. J is TRBJ2-7 and V is TRBV7-2; no firm D call. The CDR3 consists of 13 residues. Germline V gives CDR1 SGHTA, CDR2 FQGNSA. The V end was cut by 0 bases, the J end by 6 bases, with 9 bases between. The CDR3 DNA sequence: TGTGCCAGCAGCTTAGCGGTAGCCCGCGAGCAGTACTTC. Translated, it gives CASSLAVAREQYF.

This clonotype was counted at least ten times. The CDR3 region is CASSSPHRGYGYTF. CDR3 in DNA: TGTGCCAGCAGTAGCCCCCATCGTGGATATGGCTACACCTTC. The chain recombines TRBV6-5 with TRBJ1-2, with D uncertain. CDR1 and CDR2 (germline): MNHEY, SVGAGI. The length of the CDR3 is 14 residues. The V gene lost 5 bases and the J gene lost 5 bases, with 15 bases spanning the gap.

This clonotype was found many times. CDR3 bases: TGTGCCAGCAGTGAAATCGGGGATAGCAATCAGCCCCAGCATTTT. This sequence encodes CASSEIGDSNQPQHF. The rearrangement links TRBV6-1 to TRBJ1-5; the D is unclear. Looked up from germline, CDR1 is MNHNS and CDR2 is SASEGT. CDR3 length: 15 residues. V was pared by 2 bases and J by 0 bases, with 8 bases between.

This clonotype has at least ten counts. The chain combines TRBV30 with TRBJ2-2; 11 bases are a match to TRBD2. Trimming removed 3 bases from V and 2 bases from J; junction bases left unmatched: 2. CDR1 and CDR2 from the germline V gene are GTSNPN and SVGIG (reference sequence). The CDR3 runs to 15 residues. The CDR3 DNA sequence: TGTGCCTGGAGGGGACTAGCGGTCAACACCGGGGAGCTGTTTTTT. Translated: CAWRGLAVNTGELFF.

This clonotype has a count of ten or more. The chain has TRBV7-2 and TRBJ2-3, with 8 nucleotides matching TRBD2. Germline CDR1 and CDR2: SGHTA and FQGNSA. V lost 2 bases to trimming and J lost 4 bases; unmatched junction nucleotides: 5. The CDR3 totals 15 residues. The CDR3 DNA follows: TGTGCCAGCAGCTTAAGGAGACTAGCGTCAGATACGCAGTATTTT. Translation gives CASSLRRLASDTQYF.

This sequence joins TRBV9 and TRBJ2-7, with D unresolved. In germline, CDR1 is SGDLS, CDR2 YYNGEE. Trimming stripped 1 base from V and 1 base from J, with 6 bases between. This CDR3 region has 13 residues. The CDR3 nucleotides are TGTGCCAGCAGCGTAAGTCCGTCCTACGAGCAGTACTTC. Protein sequence: CASSVSPSYEQYF.

This clonotype was detected only a few times. The chain employs TRBV24-1 and TRBJ2-3, with D uncertain. The CDR3 covers 12 residues. Germline loops: CDR1 KGHDR, CDR2 SFDVKD. V was shortened by 7 bases and J by 2 bases, with 6 bases between the two germline ends. This CDR3 is CATRGYTDTQYF. The CDR3 DNA follows: TGTGCCACCAGAGGGTACACAGATACGCAGTATTTT.

This clonotype appeared many times. V and J are TRBV29-1 and TRBJ1-2; 11 bases fit TRBD1. This CDR3 comprises 13 residues. Trimming cost V 5 bases and J 5 bases; bases outside gene matches: 4. Germline V CDR1 and CDR2: SQVTM, ANQGSEA. The CDR3 region is CSVRGQGAYGYTF. The CDR3 bases are TGCAGCGTTCGCGGACAGGGGGCATATGGCTACACCTTC.

This clonotype showed up many times. The chain couples TRBV9 to TRBJ2-3; D may be TRBD2 (6 bases). Germline CDR1 reads SGDLS; CDR2 reads YYNGEE. This CDR3 has 15 amino acids. Trimming left V 0 bases short and J 7 bases short, with 15 bases between. The CDR3, as DNA: TGTGCCAGCAGCGTAGGGACTAACGCAGTGAATACGCAGTATTTT. It specifies CASSVGTNAVNTQYF.

The chain combines TRBV5-1 with TRBJ2-6; no clear D gene. The CDR3 extends over 12 amino acids. Germline loops: CDR1 SGHRS, CDR2 YFSETQ. V lost 6 bases and J 6 bases, leaving 7 bases between the germline ends. CDR3 sequence (DNA): TGCGCCAGCATCAGCGAGGCCAACGTCCTGACTTTC. This sequence encodes CASISEANVLTF.

This clonotype was counted only a few times. For the CDR3, the DNA is TGTGCCAGCAGCTTGGCCTTAACCGCCGGAGATACGCAGTATTTT. Translation gives CASSLALTAGDTQYF. The rearrangement uses TRBV5-5 and TRBJ2-3, with no clear D. Trimming shortened V by 0 bases and J by 5 bases, and 13 bases separated the two germline ends. The CDR3 runs to 15 residues. Germline V gives CDR1 SGHKS, CDR2 YYEKEE (reference sequence).

The V gene is TRBV6-5, the J gene TRBJ2-3; D gene ambiguous. V lost 6 bases to trimming and J lost 2 bases, with 9 bases between them. The CDR3 spans 13 residues. Germline V lookup: CDR1 MNHEY, CDR2 SVGAGI. The CDR3 loop is CASSDSYTDTQYF. For the CDR3, the DNA is TGTGCCAGCAGCGACTCCTACACAGATACGCAGTATTTT.

The rearrangement uses TRBV15 and TRBJ1-1, with D tentatively TRBD1 (5 bases). CDR1 is LNHNV and CDR2 is YYDKDF in the germline V gene (reference sequence). The CDR3 consists of 12 residues. Trimming removed 5 bases from V and 8 bases from J, with 12 bases in between. The CDR3 loop is CATSPGGGEAFF. CDR3 bases: TGTGCCACCAGCCCGGGGGGGGGAGAAGCTTTCTTT.

This clonotype was observed at least ten times. This chain links TRBV29-1 with TRBJ1-1; the D is unclear. V was cut by 7 bases and J by 1 base, with 7 bases left in between. Germline V gene lookup returns CDR1 SQVTM and CDR2 ANQGSEA. The CDR3 is 11 amino acids. CDR3 nucleotide sequence: TGCAGCGCGATGAAGAACACTGAAGCTTTCTTT. Residues: CSAMKNTEAFF. Using reference TRBV29-1 and TRBJ1-1 for the parts outside the CDR3, the full variable domain is SAVISQKPSRDICQRGTSLTIQCQVDSQVTMMFWYRQQPGQSLTLIATANQGSEATYESGFVIDKFPISRPNLTFSTLTVSNMSPEDSSIYLCSAMKNTEAFFGQGTRLTVV.

This clonotype appeared many times. The rearrangement links TRBV2 to TRBJ1-1; tentative D call: TRBD1 (6 bases). Germline V lookup: CDR1 SNHLY, CDR2 FYNNEI. The CDR3 sequence is 14 residues long. Trimming shortened V by 3 bases and J by 8 bases, and 16 bases separated the two germline ends. For the CDR3, the DNA is TGTGCCAGCAGTGAGGGCGTGGGGGCCGACGAAGCTTTCTTT. Protein sequence: CASSEGVGADEAFF. Together with reference TRBV2 and TRBJ1-1, the CDR3 gives the full variable domain: EPEVTQTPSHQVTQMGQEVILRCVPISNHLYFYWYRQILGQKVEFLVSFYNNEISEKSEIFDDQFSVERPDGSNFTLKIRSTKLEDSAMYFCASSEGVGADEAFFGQGTRLTVV.

In this sample, this clonotype turned up many times. J is TRBJ2-1 and V is TRBV2, with D possibly being TRBD2 (6 bases). CDR3 length: 13 residues. Germline CDR1 is SNHLY and CDR2 is FYNNEI. The V gene lost 1 base and the J gene lost 7 bases, with 8 bases spanning the gap. The CDR3 nucleotides read TGTGCCAGCAGTGAAGTAGCGGTTAATGAGCAGTTCTTC. This encodes CASSEVAVNEQFF.

The chain employs TRBV12-3 or TRBV12-4 and TRBJ1-2, with 7 nucleotides matching TRBD1. V gave up 6 bases and J gave up 4 bases; unmatched junction bases: 11. The CDR3 has 15 residues. The CDR3 bases are TGTGCCAGCAGGAGAAAGGGGGCACGGGGCTATGGCTACACCTTC. Translation: CASRRKGARGYGYTF.

This clonotype came up many times. The V gene is TRBV12-3 or TRBV12-4, the J gene TRBJ2-6; the D is unclear. This CDR3 is 13 amino acids long. The germline V and J ends were trimmed by 0 bases and 13 bases, with 10 bases remaining between them. The CDR3 here is CASSLALSRVLTF. CDR3 nucleotides: TGTGCCAGCAGTTTAGCGCTAAGCCGTGTCCTGACTTTC.

This clonotype was picked up many times. This chain joins TRBV20-1 and TRBJ1-2, with TRBD1 matching 7 bases. V trimming: 0 bases; J trimming: 3 bases; junction bases outside the gene matches: 4. Germline V lookup: CDR1 DFQATT, CDR2 SNEGSKA (reference sequence). This CDR3 comprises 14 residues. The CDR3 nucleotides are TGCAGTGCTAGAGATTTAGGGGGCGACTATGGCTACACCTTC. Its translation: CSARDLGGDYGYTF.